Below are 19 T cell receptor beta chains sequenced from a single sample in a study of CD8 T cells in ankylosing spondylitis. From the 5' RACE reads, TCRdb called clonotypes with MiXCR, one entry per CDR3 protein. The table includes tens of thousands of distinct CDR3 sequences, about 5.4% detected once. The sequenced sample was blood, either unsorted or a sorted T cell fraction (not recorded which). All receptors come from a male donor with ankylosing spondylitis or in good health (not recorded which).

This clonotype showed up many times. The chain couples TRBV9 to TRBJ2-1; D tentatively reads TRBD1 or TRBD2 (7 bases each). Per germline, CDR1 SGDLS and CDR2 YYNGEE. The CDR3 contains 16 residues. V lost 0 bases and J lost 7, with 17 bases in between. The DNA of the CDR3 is TGTGCCAGCAGCGTAGAGGGGGCGGGGGCGCTAAATGAGCAGTTCTTC. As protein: CASSVEGAGALNEQFF.

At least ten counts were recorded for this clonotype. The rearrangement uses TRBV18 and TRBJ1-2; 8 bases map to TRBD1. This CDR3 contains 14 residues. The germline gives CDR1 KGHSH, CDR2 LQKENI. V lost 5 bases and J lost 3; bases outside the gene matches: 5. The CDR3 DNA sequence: TGTGCCAGCTCATTGGACAGGGCAGACTATGGCTACACCTTC. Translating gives CASSLDRADYGYTF.

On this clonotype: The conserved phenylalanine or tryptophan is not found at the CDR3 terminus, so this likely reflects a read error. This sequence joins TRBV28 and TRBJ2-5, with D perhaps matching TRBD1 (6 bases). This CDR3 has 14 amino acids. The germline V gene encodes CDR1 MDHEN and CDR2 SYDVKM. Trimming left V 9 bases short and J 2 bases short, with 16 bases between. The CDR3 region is CASQVRGGQETQYI. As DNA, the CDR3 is TGTGCCAGTCAGGTCAGAGGGGGTCAAGAGACCCAGTACATC.

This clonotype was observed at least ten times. CDR3 nucleotides: TGTGCCAGTAGTATCGGAGGGGTGTGGAATGAGCAGTTCTTC. Encoded protein: CASSIGGVWNEQFF. V usage is TRBV19 and J usage is TRBJ2-1; the D gene is possibly TRBD2 (6 bases). Germline CDR1 reads LNHDA; CDR2 reads SQIVND (reference sequence). The CDR3 is 14 residues long. V lost 3 bases, J lost 7 bases, and 13 bases lay in between.

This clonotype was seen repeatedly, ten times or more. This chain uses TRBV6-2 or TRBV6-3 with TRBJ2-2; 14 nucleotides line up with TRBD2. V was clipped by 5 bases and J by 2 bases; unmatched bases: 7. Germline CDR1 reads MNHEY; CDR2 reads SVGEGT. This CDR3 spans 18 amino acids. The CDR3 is CASSPGTSGGPNTGELFF. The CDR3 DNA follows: TGTGCCAGCAGTCCCGGGACTAGCGGGGGCCCAAACACCGGGGAGCTGTTTTTT.

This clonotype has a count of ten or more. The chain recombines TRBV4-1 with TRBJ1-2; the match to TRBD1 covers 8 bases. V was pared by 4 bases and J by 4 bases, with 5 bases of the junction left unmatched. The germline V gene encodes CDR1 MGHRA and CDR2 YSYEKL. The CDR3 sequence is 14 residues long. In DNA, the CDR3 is TGCGCCAGCAGCCCCGGACAGGGCAGCTATGGCTACACCTTC. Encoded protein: CASSPGQGSYGYTF.

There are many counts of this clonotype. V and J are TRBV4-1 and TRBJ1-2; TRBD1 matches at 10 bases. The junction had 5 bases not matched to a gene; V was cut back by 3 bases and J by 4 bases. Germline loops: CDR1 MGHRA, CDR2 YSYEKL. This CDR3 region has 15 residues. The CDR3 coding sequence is TGCGCCAGCAGCCAGGGACAGGGGTTGGGCTATGGCTACACCTTC. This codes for CASSQGQGLGYGYTF.

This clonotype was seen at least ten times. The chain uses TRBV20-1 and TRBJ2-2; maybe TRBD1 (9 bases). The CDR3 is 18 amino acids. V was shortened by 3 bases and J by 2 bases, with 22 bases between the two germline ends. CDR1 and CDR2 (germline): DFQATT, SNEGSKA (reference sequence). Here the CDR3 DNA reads TGCAGTGCTAGGAGGGGTCGGGAGGGACAGGGAAACACCGGGGAGCTGTTTTTT. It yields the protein CSARRGREGQGNTGELFF.

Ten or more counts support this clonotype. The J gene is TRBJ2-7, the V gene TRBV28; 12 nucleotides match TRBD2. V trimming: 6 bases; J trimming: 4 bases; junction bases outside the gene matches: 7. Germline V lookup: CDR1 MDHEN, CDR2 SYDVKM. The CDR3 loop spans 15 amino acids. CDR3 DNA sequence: TGTGCCAGCAGCAATCTAGCGGGGGGGACTTACGAGCAGTACTTC. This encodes CASSNLAGGTYEQYF.

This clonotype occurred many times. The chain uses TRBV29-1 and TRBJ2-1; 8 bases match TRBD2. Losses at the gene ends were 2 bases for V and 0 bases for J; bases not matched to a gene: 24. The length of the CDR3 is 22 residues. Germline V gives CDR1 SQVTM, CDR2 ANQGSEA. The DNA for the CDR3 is TGCAGCGTTGAACGGCCCGGGTTGGGGGCGGGGGGTCCCCCGAGCTCCTACAATGAGCAGTTCTTC. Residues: CSVERPGLGAGGPPSSYNEQFF.

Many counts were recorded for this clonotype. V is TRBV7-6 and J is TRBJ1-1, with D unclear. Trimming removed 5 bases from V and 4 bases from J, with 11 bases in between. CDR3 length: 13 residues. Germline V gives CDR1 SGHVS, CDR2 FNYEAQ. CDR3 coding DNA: TGTGCCAGCAGCACCCGCCAAGGCACTGAAGCTTTCTTT. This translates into CASSTRQGTEAFF.

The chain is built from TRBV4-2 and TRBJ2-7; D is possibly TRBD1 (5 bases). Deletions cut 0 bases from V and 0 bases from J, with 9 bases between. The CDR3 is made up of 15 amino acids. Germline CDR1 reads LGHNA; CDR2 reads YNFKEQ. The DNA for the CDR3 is TGTGCCAGCAGCCAAGAAGGGGATAGCTCCTACGAGCAGTACTTC. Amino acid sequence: CASSQEGDSSYEQYF.

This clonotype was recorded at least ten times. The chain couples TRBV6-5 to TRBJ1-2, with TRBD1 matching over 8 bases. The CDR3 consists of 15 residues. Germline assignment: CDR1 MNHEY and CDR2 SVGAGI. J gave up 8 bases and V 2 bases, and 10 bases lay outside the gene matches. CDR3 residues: CASSYGGQGALGYTF. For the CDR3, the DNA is TGTGCCAGCAGTTACGGGGGGCAGGGGGCGTTAGGCTACACCTTC.

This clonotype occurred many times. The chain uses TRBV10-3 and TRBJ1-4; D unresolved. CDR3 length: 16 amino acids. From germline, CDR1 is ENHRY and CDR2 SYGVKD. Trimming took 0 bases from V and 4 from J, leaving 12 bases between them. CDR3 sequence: CAISESKSGFNEKLFF. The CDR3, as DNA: TGTGCCATCAGTGAGTCGAAATCAGGCTTTAATGAAAAACTGTTTTTT.

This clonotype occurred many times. The CDR3: CASSFPKGTGVSGANVLTF. The CDR3 DNA reads TGTGCCAGCAGTTTCCCCAAAGGGACAGGGGTGAGCGGGGCCAACGTCCTGACTTTC. J is TRBJ2-6 and V is TRBV28; 10 positions match TRBD1. The V gene end was trimmed by 3 bases and the J gene end by 4 bases; junction bases not matched to a gene: 12. CDR1 MDHEN and CDR2 SYDVKM come from the germline V gene. The CDR3 spans 19 residues.

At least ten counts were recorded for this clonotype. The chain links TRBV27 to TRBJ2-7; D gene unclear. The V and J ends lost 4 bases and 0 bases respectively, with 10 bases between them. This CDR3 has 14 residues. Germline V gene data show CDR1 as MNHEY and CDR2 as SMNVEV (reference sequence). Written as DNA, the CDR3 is TGTGCCAGCAGTTCACTTCTCCCCTCCTACGAGCAGTACTTC. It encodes CASSSLLPSYEQYF.

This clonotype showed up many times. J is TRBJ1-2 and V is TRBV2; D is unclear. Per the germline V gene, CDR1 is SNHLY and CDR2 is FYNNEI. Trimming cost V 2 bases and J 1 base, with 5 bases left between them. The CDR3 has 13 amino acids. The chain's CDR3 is CASSEQINYGYTF. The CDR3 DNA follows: TGTGCCAGCAGTGAACAGATTAACTATGGCTACACCTTC.

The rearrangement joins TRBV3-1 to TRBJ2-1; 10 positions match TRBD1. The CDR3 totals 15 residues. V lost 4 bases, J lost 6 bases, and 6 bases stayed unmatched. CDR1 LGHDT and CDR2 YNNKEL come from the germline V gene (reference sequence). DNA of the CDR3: TGTGCCAGCAGCCCCGGGACAGGGGATATCAATGAGCAGTTCTTC. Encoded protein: CASSPGTGDINEQFF.

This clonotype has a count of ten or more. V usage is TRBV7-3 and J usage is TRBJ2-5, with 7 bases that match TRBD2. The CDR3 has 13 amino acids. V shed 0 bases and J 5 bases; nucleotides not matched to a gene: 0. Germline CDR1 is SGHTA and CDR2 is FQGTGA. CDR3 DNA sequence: TGTGCCAGCAGCTTAACTAGCGGGGAGACCCAGTACTTC. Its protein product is CASSLTSGETQYF. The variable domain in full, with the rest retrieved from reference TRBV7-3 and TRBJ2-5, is GAGVSQTPSNKVTEKGKYVELRCDPISGHTALYWYRQSLGQGPEFLIYFQGTGAADDSGLPNDRFFAVRPEGSVSTLKIQRTERGDSAVYLCASSLTSGETQYFGPGTRLLVL.